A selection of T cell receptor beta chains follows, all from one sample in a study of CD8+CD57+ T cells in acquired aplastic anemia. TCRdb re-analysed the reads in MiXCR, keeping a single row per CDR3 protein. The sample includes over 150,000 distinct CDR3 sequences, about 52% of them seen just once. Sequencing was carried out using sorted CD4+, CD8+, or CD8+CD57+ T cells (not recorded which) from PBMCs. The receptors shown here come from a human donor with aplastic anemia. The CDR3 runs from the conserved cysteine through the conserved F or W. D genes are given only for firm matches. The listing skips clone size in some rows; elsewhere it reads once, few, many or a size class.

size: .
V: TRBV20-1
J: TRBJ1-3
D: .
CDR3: CSAMGIEETLGNTIYF
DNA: TGCAGTGCTATGGGCATCGAGGAAACTCTTGGAAACACCATATATTTT

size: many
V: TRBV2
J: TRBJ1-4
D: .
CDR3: CASSVGGQGDNEKLFF
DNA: TGTGCCAGCAGTGTGGGAGGGCAGGGTGATAATGAAAAACTGTTTTTT

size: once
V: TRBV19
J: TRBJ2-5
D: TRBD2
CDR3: CASSIASGGMGETQYF
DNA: TGTGCCAGTAGTATTGCCAGCGGGGGGATGGGAGAGACCCAGTACTTC

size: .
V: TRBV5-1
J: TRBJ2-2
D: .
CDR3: CASSLTDFYTGELFF
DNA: TGCGCCAGCAGCTTGACCGATTTCTACACCGGGGAGCTGTTTTTT

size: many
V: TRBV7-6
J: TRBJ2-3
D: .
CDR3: CASSLRPPGVGYSTDTQYF
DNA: TGTGCCAGCAGCTTACGGCCCCCAGGGGTGGGCTATAGCACAGATACGCAGTATTTT

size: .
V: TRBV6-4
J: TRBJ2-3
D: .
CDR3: CASSDVDRDTQYF
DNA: TGTGCCAGCAGTGACGTGGATAGAGATACGCAGTATTTT

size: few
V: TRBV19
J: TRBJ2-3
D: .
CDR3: CASSAFRQNSDTQYF
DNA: TGTGCCAGTAGTGCGTTTCGGCAGAACTCAGATACGCAGTATTTT

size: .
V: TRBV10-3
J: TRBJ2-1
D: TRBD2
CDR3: CAISESSGRVSSYNEQFF
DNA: TGTGCCATCAGTGAATCTAGCGGGAGGGTCAGCTCCTACAATGAGCAGTTCTTC

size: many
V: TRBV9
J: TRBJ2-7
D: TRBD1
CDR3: CASSATGGYEQYF
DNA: TGTGCCAGCAGCGCAACAGGGGGCTACGAGCAGTACTTC

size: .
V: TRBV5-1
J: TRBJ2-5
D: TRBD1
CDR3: CASSLGQGGQETQYF
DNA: TGCGCCAGCAGCTTGGGACAGGGTGGGCAAGAGACCCAGTACTTC

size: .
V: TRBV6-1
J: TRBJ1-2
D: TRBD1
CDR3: CASKDRGGYTF
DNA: TGTGCCAGCAAGGACAGGGGTGGCTACACCTTC

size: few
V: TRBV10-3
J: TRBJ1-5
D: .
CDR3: CAISDHPGQPQHF
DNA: TGTGCCATCAGTGATCACCCGGGTCAGCCCCAGCATTTT

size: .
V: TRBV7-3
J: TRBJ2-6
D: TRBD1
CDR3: CASRGQGANVLTF
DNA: TGTGCCAGCCGGGGACAGGGGGCCAACGTCCTGACTTTC

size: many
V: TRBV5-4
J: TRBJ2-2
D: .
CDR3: CASSVGSGELFF
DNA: TGTGCCAGCAGCGTTGGGTCCGGGGAGCTGTTTTTT

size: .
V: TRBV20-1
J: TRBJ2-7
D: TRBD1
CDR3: CSAPGQGNYEQYF
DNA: TGCAGTGCCCCCGGACAGGGCAACTACGAGCAGTACTTC

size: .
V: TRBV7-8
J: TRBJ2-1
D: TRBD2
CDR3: CASSLTSGGVPEQSF
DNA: TGCGCCAGCAGCCTGACTAGCGGGGGGGTGCCTGAGCAGTCCTTC

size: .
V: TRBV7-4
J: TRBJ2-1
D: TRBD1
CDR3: CASSPRTGKNEQFF
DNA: TGTGCCAGCAGCCCCCGGACAGGGAAGAATGAGCAGTTCTTC

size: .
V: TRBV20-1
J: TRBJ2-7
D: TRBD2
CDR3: CSARGLAGGQYEQYF
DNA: TGCAGTGCTAGAGGGCTAGCGGGAGGTCAGTACGAGCAGTACTTC

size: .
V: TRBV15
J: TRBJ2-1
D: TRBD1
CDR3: CATSRTRDSLYNEQFF
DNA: TGTGCCACCAGCAGGACCCGGGACAGTCTCTACAATGAGCAGTTCTTC

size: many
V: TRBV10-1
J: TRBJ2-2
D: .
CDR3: CASSESRLHTGELFF
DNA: TGCGCCAGCAGTGAGTCCAGGCTCCACACCGGGGAGCTGTTTTTT

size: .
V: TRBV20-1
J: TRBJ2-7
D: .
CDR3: CSASGTDTFEQYF
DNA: TGCAGTGCTAGCGGGACGGACACCTTCGAGCAGTACTTC

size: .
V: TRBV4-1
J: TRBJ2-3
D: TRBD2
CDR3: CASSRTSGGRDTQYF
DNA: TGCGCCAGCAGCCGCACTAGCGGGGGGAGAGATACGCAGTATTTT

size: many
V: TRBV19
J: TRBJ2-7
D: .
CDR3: CASRASHRVRYEQYF
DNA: TGTGCCAGTAGGGCTTCTCACAGGGTCAGGTACGAGCAGTACTTC

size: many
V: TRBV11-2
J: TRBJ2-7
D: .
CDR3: CASSTGSYEQYF
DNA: TGTGCCAGCAGCACAGGGTCCTACGAGCAGTACTTC

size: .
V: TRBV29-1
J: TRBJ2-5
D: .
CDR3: CSIGTQYF
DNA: TGCAGTATCGGGACCCAGTACTTC

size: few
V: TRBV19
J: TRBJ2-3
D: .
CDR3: CASSTNTMYTDTQYF
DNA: TGTGCCAGTAGTACAAACACGATGTACACAGATACGCAGTATTTT

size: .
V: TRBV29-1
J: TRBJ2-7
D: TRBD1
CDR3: CSVGPRGPYEQYF
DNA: TGCAGCGTTGGGCCCAGGGGGCCTTACGAGCAGTACTTC

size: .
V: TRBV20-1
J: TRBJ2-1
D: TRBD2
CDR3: CSASRLAGGYNEQFF
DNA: TGCAGTGCTTCTCGACTGGCGGGGGGTTACAATGAGCAGTTCTTC

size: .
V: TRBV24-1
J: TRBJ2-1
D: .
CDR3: CATSEETHNEQFF
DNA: TGTGCCACCTCTGAGGAGACTCACAATGAGCAGTTCTTC

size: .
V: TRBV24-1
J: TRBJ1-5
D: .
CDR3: CATSGGDNQPQHF
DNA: TGTGCCACCAGTGGGGGGGACAATCAGCCCCAGCATTTT

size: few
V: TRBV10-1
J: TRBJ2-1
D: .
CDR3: CASSVGQSSYNEQFF
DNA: TGCGCCAGCAGTGTCGGGCAGAGCTCTTACAATGAGCAGTTCTTC

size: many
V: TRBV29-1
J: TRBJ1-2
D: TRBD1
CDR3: CSVEEGTVAGYGYTF
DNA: TGCAGCGTTGAAGAAGGGACAGTAGCGGGGTATGGCTACACCTTC

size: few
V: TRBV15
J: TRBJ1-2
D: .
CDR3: CATSKTGLYGYTF
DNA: TGTGCCACCAGCAAGACGGGACTTTACGGCTACACCTTC

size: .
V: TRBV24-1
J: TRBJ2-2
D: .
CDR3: CATSLGGAGGELFF
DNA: TGTGCCACCAGTCTAGGAGGGGCTGGCGGGGAGCTGTTTTTT

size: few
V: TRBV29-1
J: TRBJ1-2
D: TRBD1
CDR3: CSVQDRENGYTF
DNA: TGCAGCGTCCAAGACAGGGAAAATGGCTACACCTTC

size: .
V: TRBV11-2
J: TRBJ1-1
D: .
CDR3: CASSLRGGGLGGTEAFF
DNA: TGTGCCAGCAGCTTAAGGGGGGGAGGCCTGGGTGGCACTGAAGCTTTCTTT

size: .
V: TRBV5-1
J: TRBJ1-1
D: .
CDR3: CASSRIPGANTEAFF
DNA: TGCGCCAGCAGCCGGATACCGGGAGCGAACACTGAAGCTTTCTTT

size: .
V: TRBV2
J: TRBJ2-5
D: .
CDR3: CASIRDNLGTQYF
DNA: TGTGCCAGCATCCGGGACAACCTCGGGACCCAGTACTTC

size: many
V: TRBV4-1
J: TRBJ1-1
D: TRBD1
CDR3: CASSQLGQGADQAFF
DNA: TGCGCCAGCAGCCAACTAGGACAGGGGGCGGATCAAGCTTTCTTT

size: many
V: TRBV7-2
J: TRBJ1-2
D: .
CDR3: CASSLAGQLYGYTF
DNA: TGTGCCAGCAGCTTAGCTGGACAGCTCTATGGCTACACCTTC

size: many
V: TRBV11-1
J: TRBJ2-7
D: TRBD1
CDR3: CASSVGTVDREQYF
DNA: TGTGCCAGCAGCGTCGGGACAGTGGATAGGGAGCAGTACTTC

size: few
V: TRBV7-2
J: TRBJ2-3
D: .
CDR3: CASSLTATDTQYF
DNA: TGTGCTAGCAGCTTAACGGCTACAGATACGCAGTATTTT

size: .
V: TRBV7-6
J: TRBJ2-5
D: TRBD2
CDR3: CASSARLAGQETQYF
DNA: TGTGCCAGCAGCGCCCGACTAGCGGGGCAAGAGACCCAGTACTTC

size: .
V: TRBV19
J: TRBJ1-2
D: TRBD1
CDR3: CASSPAPDRTGYTF
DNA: TGTGCCAGTAGCCCGGCCCCGGACAGGACTGGCTACACCTTC

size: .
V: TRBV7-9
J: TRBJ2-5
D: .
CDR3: CASSYFPGTQYF
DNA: TGTGCCAGCAGTTACTTCCCGGGGACCCAGTACTTC

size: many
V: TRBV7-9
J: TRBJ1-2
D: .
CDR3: CATWEGYYGYTF
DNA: TGTGCCACCTGGGAGGGGTACTATGGCTACACCTTC

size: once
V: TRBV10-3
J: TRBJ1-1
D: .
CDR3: CAIKALNTEAFF
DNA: TGTGCCATCAAAGCATTGAACACTGAAGCTTTCTTT

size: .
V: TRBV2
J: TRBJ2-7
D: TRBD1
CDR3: CASGTGPMRGYEQYF
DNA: TGTGCCAGCGGGACAGGACCCATGAGGGGCTACGAGCAGTACTTC

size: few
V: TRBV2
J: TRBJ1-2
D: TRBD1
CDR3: CASSAGTGALYGYTF
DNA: TGTGCCAGCAGCGCCGGGACAGGGGCTTTGTATGGCTACACCTTC

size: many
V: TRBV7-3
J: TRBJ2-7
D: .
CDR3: CASSLTYGGGPEQYF
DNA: TGTGCCAGCAGCTTAACGTACGGGGGTGGTCCCGAGCAGTACTTC

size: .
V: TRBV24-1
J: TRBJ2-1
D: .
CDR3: CATSKTVNEQFF
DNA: TGTGCCACCAGTAAGACGGTCAATGAGCAGTTCTTC

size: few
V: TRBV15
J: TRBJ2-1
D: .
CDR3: CATSPGTRVGEHEQFF
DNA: TGTGCCACCAGCCCCGGGACAAGGGTCGGGGAGCATGAGCAGTTCTTC

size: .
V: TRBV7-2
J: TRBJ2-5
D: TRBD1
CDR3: CASSLLGQGAAQYF
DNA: TGTGCCAGCAGCTTATTAGGGCAGGGGGCAGCCCAGTACTTC

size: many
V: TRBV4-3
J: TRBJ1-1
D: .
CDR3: CASSQSGLNTEAFF
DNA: TGCGCCAGCAGCCAATCTGGACTCAACACTGAAGCTTTCTTT

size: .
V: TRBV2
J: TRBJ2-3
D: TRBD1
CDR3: CASSDDRVKRDTQYF
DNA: TGTGCCAGCAGTGACGACAGGGTAAAGCGAGATACGCAGTATTTT

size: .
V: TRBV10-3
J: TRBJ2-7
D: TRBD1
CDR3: CAISDGTGSNEQYF
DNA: TGTGCCATCAGTGACGGGACAGGGTCCAACGAGCAGTACTTC

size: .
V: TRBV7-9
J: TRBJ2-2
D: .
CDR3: CASSQWDTAGELFF
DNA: TGTGCCAGCAGCCAGTGGGATACGGCCGGGGAGCTGTTTTTT

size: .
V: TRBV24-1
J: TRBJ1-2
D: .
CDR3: CATSDLGRGHLYGYTF
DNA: TGTGCCACCAGTGATTTGGGCAGGGGCCACCTCTATGGCTACACCTTC

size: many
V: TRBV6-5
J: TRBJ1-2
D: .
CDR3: CASSYSPSYGYTF
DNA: TGTGCCAGCAGTTACTCCCCCAGCTATGGCTACACCTTC

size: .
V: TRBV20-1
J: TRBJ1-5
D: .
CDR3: CSATQQDQPQHF
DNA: TGCAGTGCTACCCAACAGGATCAGCCCCAGCATTTT